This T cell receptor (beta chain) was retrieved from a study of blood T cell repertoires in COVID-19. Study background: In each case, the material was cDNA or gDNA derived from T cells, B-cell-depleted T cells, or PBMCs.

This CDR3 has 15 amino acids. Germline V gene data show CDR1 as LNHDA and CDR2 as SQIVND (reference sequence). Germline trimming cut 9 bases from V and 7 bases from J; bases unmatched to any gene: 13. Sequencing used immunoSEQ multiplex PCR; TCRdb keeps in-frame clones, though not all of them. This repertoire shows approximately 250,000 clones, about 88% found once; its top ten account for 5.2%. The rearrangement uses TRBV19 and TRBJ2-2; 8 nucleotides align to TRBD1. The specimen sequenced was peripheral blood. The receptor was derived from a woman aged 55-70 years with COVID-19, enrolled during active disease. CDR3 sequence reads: CASLQGQGYGGELFF. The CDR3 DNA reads TGTGCCAGCCTCCAAGGACAGGGCTATGGCGGGGAGCTGTTTTTT.